The next 15 T cell receptor beta chains were all read from a single sample in a study of blood T cell repertoires in COVID-19 (dated by TCRdb to about 2020). Library creation used the immunoSEQ multiplex PCR assay. Here the immuneACCESS table is served through TCRdb, limited to in-frame sequences with V and J called. Missing clones are a known gap in these copies; in checked studies unresolved V genes cover under half, and the rest lacks a known reason. The sample table shows around 150,000 clones, and almost 80% are seen once. The ten largest make up over 7% of the sample. Sample: peripheral blood. The source is a man aged 50 to 60 with active or convalescent COVID-19.

V is TRBV5-1 and J is TRBJ2-3; TRBD2 matches 14 bases. The germline V gene has CDR1 SGHRS and CDR2 YFSETQ. Trimming removed 3 bases from V and 3 bases from J; junction bases left unmatched: 3. The length of the CDR3 is 16 residues. The CDR3 here is CASSSGLAGVTDTQYF. In DNA, the CDR3 is TGCGCCAGCAGCTCGGGACTAGCGGGAGTGACAGATACGCAGTATTTT.

This chain joins TRBV19 and TRBJ2-1, with D possibly TRBD1 on 6 matching bases. The CDR3 totals 16 residues. V lost 3 bases and J lost 5, with 17 bases in between. CDR1 and CDR2 from the germline V gene are LNHDA and SQIVND (reference sequence). DNA for the CDR3: TGTGCCAGTAGTATTAGGGGGAACGGTGGAAACAATGAGCAGTTCTTC. Protein sequence: CASSIRGNGGNNEQFF. Using reference TRBV19 and TRBJ2-1 for the parts outside the CDR3, the full variable domain is DGGITQSPKYLFRKEGQNVTLSCEQNLNHDAMYWYRQDPGQGLRLIYYSQIVNDFQKGDIAEGYSVSREKKESFPLTVTSAQKNPTAFYLCASSIRGNGGNNEQFFGPGTRLTVL.

V is TRBV5-4 and J is TRBJ2-3; TRBD2 matches 9 bases. Trimming cost V 2 bases and J 3 bases; bases outside gene matches: 10. From germline, CDR1 is SGHNT and CDR2 YYREEE (reference sequence). The CDR3 length is 17 residues. CDR3 coding DNA: TGTGCCAGCAGCTTCCCATTAGCGGGAGCTTTGACAGATACGCAGTATTTT. Amino acid sequence: CASSFPLAGALTDTQYF.

The genes are TRBV5-4 and TRBJ1-6; D unresolved. CDR3 length: 12 amino acids. Looked up from germline, CDR1 is SGHNT and CDR2 is YYREEE (reference sequence). V lost 0 bases and J lost 10, with 5 bases in between. CDR3 sequence reads: CASSLDNSPLHF. CDR3 DNA sequence: TGTGCCAGCAGCTTGGACAACTCACCCCTCCACTTT.

The gene calls are TRBV19 and TRBJ1-4; 9 bases align to TRBD1. The V segment lost 5 bases and the J segment 3 bases; nucleotides outside the gene matches: 4. Germline CDR1 LNHDA, CDR2 SQIVND (reference sequence). The CDR3 is 15 residues long. CDR3 residues: CASSPRQGANEKLFF. The CDR3 bases are TGTGCCAGTAGTCCCAGACAGGGGGCTAATGAAAAACTGTTTTTT.

This clone was seen once. V gene TRBV5-4 combines with J gene TRBJ2-6, with D possibly matching TRBD2 (5 bases). The germline CDR1 and CDR2 sequences are SGHNT and YYREEE (reference sequence). CDR3 length equals 16 residues. V was pared by 4 bases and J by 3 bases, with 14 bases between. CDR3 bases: TGTGCCAGCAGCCGGTGGGGTGGGAGTGGGGCCAACGTCCTGACTTTC. Translation: CASSRWGGSGANVLTF.

The rearrangement joins TRBV30 to TRBJ1-5; a possible D gene is TRBD1 (5 bases). The CDR3 length is 13 residues. V gave up 0 bases and J gave up 7 bases, with 10 bases separating them. The germline CDR1 and CDR2 sequences are GTSNPN and SVGIG (reference sequence). The CDR3 protein is CAWSVSGGQPQHF. As DNA, the CDR3 is TGTGCCTGGAGTGTGAGTGGGGGGCAGCCCCAGCATTTT.

The rearrangement uses TRBV19 and TRBJ2-7; 8 nucleotides agree with TRBD2. CDR1 LNHDA and CDR2 SQIVND come from the germline V gene (reference sequence). This CDR3 region has 12 residues. CDR3 sequence: CAGLGDVYEQYF. The CDR3 DNA follows: TGTGCGGGACTAGGAGATGTCTACGAGCAGTACTTC. The whole variable domain, filled in from reference TRBV19 and TRBJ2-7, reads DGGITQSPKYLFRKEGQNVTLSCEQNLNHDAMYWYRQDPGQGLRLIYYSQIVNDFQKGDIAEGYSVSREKKESFPLTVTSAQKNPTAFYLCAGLGDVYEQYFGPGTRLTVT.

V is TRBV2 and J is TRBJ2-7; 10 nucleotides line up with TRBD2. J gave up 6 bases and V 7 bases, and 6 bases lay outside the gene matches. The CDR3 is 13 residues long. Germline V CDR1 and CDR2: SNHLY, FYNNEI. CDR3 amino acids: CASNRGLALEQYF. The DNA for the CDR3 is TGTGCCAGCAATAGGGGACTAGCGCTCGAGCAGTACTTC.

The chain carries TRBV4-2 and TRBJ1-5; D ambiguous. This CDR3 has 15 residues. The V gene's germline CDR1 is LGHNA and CDR2 YNFKEQ. Deletions cut 4 bases from V and 2 bases from J, with 12 bases between. CDR3 amino acids: CASSPGDGGNQPQHF. The CDR3 DNA is TGTGCCAGCAGCCCTGGAGACGGTGGCAATCAGCCCCAGCATTTT.

This clone occurred once. This CDR3 is CASSYDSGDYNEQFF. For the CDR3, the DNA is TGTGCCAGCAGTTACGATAGCGGGGATTACAATGAGCAGTTCTTC. The genes are TRBV6-5 and TRBJ2-1, with TRBD2 identical over 8 bases. CDR3 length: 15 residues. The J segment lost 4 bases and the V segment lost 2 bases, leaving 4 bases of the junction unmatched. From germline, CDR1 is MNHEY and CDR2 SVGAGI.

J is TRBJ2-7 and V is TRBV12-3 or TRBV12-4; D may be TRBD1 (6 bases). The CDR3 has 12 residues. Between the trimmed V and J ends, which lost 5 bases and 6 bases, there was a span of 11 bases. CDR3 amino acids: CASSIRGGEQYF. The CDR3, as DNA: TGTGCCAGCAGTATCAGGGGTGGCGAGCAGTACTTC.

On this clone itself: One end of the junction varies from germline; a read error may be responsible. For the CDR3, the DNA is TGTGCTAGCAGCCCCTCAGCGGGAGTTTTTTACAATGAGCAGTTCTTC. Its translation is CASSPSAGVFYNEQFF. J is TRBJ2-1 and V is TRBV7-7; 8 positions agree with TRBD2. This CDR3 region has 16 residues. Germline V gene lookup returns CDR1 SSHAT and CDR2 FNYEAQ (reference sequence).

As DNA, the CDR3 is TGTGCCAGTAGTATAAGGGGGGGAAAAAGCGGAGGGCGGCAAGAGACCCAGTACTTC. Its protein product is CASSIRGGKSGGRQETQYF. This rearrangement joins TRBV19 to TRBJ2-5; tentative D call: TRBD2 (7 bases). Trimming removed 2 bases from V and 2 bases from J, with 24 bases in between. The CDR3 consists of 19 residues. Germline V lookup: CDR1 LNHDA, CDR2 SQIVND (reference sequence).

CDR3 region: CASSLEGSNEQFF. The CDR3 nucleotides read TGTGCCAGCAGTTTGGAGGGGTCCAATGAGCAGTTCTTC. The gene calls are TRBV27 and TRBJ2-1; the D gene is possibly TRBD2 (6 bases). V was clipped by 3 bases and J by 6 bases, with 9 bases between them. CDR3 length: 13 amino acids. CDR1 is MNHEY and CDR2 is SMNVEV in the germline V gene (reference sequence).